This T cell receptor beta chain emerged from a study of T-cell memory formation after mild COVID-19 (dated by TCRdb to the early 2020s). Background on the whole study: TCR sequence clusters from the two donors were largely donor specific. T-cell clones expanding and contracting after mild COVID-19 in two donors were tracked by longitudinal TCRalpha and TCRbeta repertoire sequencing. The cohort was made up of two young adult volunteers, one female and one male, who were previously healthy.

Ficoll-Paque density gradient centrifugation was used to isolate PBMCs. The sequencer was an Illumina NovaSeq 6000. TCRalpha and TCRbeta cDNA libraries were constructed by 5'RACE with constant-segment primers, with sample barcodes and unique molecular identifiers being introduced. Trizol reagent was used to extract RNA from every sample. Library amplification was performed in two PCR steps, and a second sample barcode and Illumina TruSeq adapters were introduced in the second step. The libraries were sequenced on an Illumina NovaSeq using 2 x 150 bp paired-end reads. The source study handled its data this way. With migec v1.2.7, reads were demultiplexed and then collapsed into UMI-guided consensus sequences. Using mixcr v2.1.11, UMI consensuses were aligned to TRA and TRB V and J templates and then assembled into clonotypes. A clonotype was counted as expanded or contracted only when both edgeR and NoisET called the clonotype significant, with the noise models trained on biological replicates. For edgeR calls, a false discovery rate-adjusted p below 0.01 and a log2 fold-change threshold of 1 were applied. As an exploratory analysis of dynamics, max-normalized trajectories of the 1000 most abundant clonotypes were examined by PCA with hierarchical clustering. Separately sequenced CD4+ and CD8+ repertoires were used to assign the CD4 or CD8 phenotype of responding clones. The public reads were reanalyzed by TCRdb: fastp trimming at Q25, MiXCR alignment, in-frame beta chains only. Rows merge per CDR3 protein into single entries with the most common DNA and genes. The V and J calls were determined by TCRdb, not by the authors. The sample yields 200,000 to 250,000 distinct CDR3 sequences; over 9% were counted once. The ten largest make up 22% of the sample.

Study-wide conclusions, independent of this receptor: Only a couple of mild cases were covered by the study, and larger cohorts that include severe cases with pre-infection samples were considered necessary. Contracting CD4+ clones appeared mostly in the CM and EM memory subsets, whereas CD8+ clones were enriched in EMRA. The second-wave clones that peaked on day 37 were not confirmed to be SARS-CoV-2 specific. Some responding clones were detected in pre-infection memory, which suggested that pre-existing cross-reactive memory T cells had joined the SARS-CoV-2 response. Clones contracting from day 15 to 85 had balanced CD4/CD8 phenotypes, while a second wave expanding from day 15 to 37 was biased towards CD4+.

Reading the germline V gene (reference sequence) gives CDR1 SGHAT and CDR2 FQDESV. Inclusive of the bounding cysteine and phenylalanine, the CDR3 is 16 residues long. Just the 48-base CDR3 DNA is kept, in frame starting at base 1. The junction shows trimming of 1 base on V and 6 bases on J, and the gene matches do not reach 9 bases of it. Ten or more counts support this clonotype. It lacks a known antigen. No much larger clonotype is one base removed from it; base qualities were not supplied. The sample comprised PBMCs or a T cell subset sorted from them (not recorded which). The TCR comes from a man aged 18 to 30 who had mild COVID-19 (a few samples of this study predate the infection). The sample titles of this study are shuffled in the database, so cell type and time point are left out; the donor was told from shared clones. The chain is encoded by TRBV11-1 joined to TRBJ2-4, with 7 bases in between that match TRBD1. The DNA is as follows: TGTGCCAGCAGCTTAGACAGGGGTCCCATGGGAAACATTCAGTACTTC. Its amino acids are CASSLDRGPMGNIQYF.